This TCR beta chain is from a study of OX40 agonist ivuxolimab in advanced cancers. On the study more broadly: Ivuxolimab was delivered to patients intravenously every 2 weeks at doses spanning 0.01 to 10 mg/kg. Partial responses were achieved by three patients, one with hepatocellular carcinoma and two with cutaneous melanoma.

This CDR3 has 15 amino acids. J was trimmed by 2 bases and V by 5 bases; bases with no gene match: 7. Germline V lookup: CDR1 SEHNR, CDR2 FQNEAQ (reference sequence). This table comes from immunoSEQ multiplex PCR, and its TCRdb copy is limited to in-frame clones, with some not included. The sample lists 20,000 to 25,000 clones; roughly nine tenths were seen once. Comment on this clone: Other nucleotide sequences from this sample produce the same CDR3.

The chain is built from TRBV7-9 and TRBJ2-5, with 8 bases fitting TRBD2. The source material was CD4+ or CD8+ T cells sorted from blood, sampled in a trial of the OX40 agonist ivuxolimab. The source is an adult with an advanced solid tumor such as melanoma, head and neck, liver or kidney cancer. CDR3 sequence: CASSPTLADQETQYF. As DNA, the CDR3 is TGTGCCAGCAGCCCAACACTAGCGGATCAAGAGACCCAGTACTTC.